This TCR beta chain was recovered during a study of T cells in Graves' hyperthyroidism and ophthalmopathy. Many counts were recorded for this clonotype. Antigen: not known. Trimming took 1 base from V and 9 from J, leaving 10 bases between them. The CDR3 is 13 amino acids. Germline V gene lookup returns CDR1 GTSNPN and CDR2 SVGIG (reference sequence). RNA transcripts provided the source from which TCR beta CDR3 regions were amplified. First-round RT-PCR with HTBI primers amplified the TCR CDR3 region. MiXCR, applied by TCRdb to the multiplex PCR reads, yields one record per CDR3 protein. The top ten clones hold around 4% of a sample with hundreds of thousands of distinct CDR3 sequences, around 15% of them seen once. Study-level findings and limits: Through a model of 13 V-J features, ophthalmopathy was separated from stable hyperthyroidism.

Across 18 months, stable Graves' hyperthyroidism was marked by no progression to ophthalmopathy. Diagnosing involved the use of clinical symptoms, serum thyroxine and TRAb, thyroid ultrasound and orbital computed tomography. The receptor was isolated from a woman younger than 45 with Graves' hyperthyroidism. The V call is TRBV30, the J call TRBJ1-6; TRBD1 might be the D (6 bases). The sample was blood. The CDR3 sequence: CAWSEDSGSPLHF. The CDR3 region has the DNA TGTGCCTGGAGTGAGGACAGCGGTTCACCCCTCCACTTT.